The 24 T cell receptor beta chains reported below all come from one sample, sequenced in a study of blood T cell repertoires in COVID-19. The repertoire was sequenced with immunoSEQ multiplex PCR; TCRdb's copy has only in-frame clones and lacks some. The data contain about 14,000 clones, around 77% of them singletons. The sequenced sample was peripheral blood. The receptors originated from a human donor in a cohort sampled during active COVID-19.

The chain links TRBV28 to TRBJ1-5; D ambiguous. With 5 bases removed from V and 7 bases from J, the gap between germline ends came to 12 bases. The germline CDR1 and CDR2 sequences are MDHEN and SYDVKM. The CDR3 loop spans 13 amino acids. CDR3 in DNA: TGTGCCAGCAGTACGAGGTCTACCCAGCCCCAGCATTTT. This encodes CASSTRSTQPQHF. Filled out from reference TRBV28 and TRBJ1-5, the complete variable domain reads DVKVTQSSRYLVKRTGEKVFLECVQDMDHENMFWYRQDPGLGLRLIYFSYDVKMKEKGDIPEGYSVSREKKERFSLILESASTNQTSMYLCASSTRSTQPQHFGDGTRLSIL.

This chain uses TRBV19 with TRBJ2-1; 9 nucleotides agree with TRBD2. The CDR3 spans 17 residues. Germline lookup yields CDR1 LNHDA and CDR2 SQIVND (reference sequence). V dropped 3 bases and J dropped 0; count of bases not matched to a gene: 6. CDR3 amino acids: CASSIRSGGISYNEQFF. The CDR3 region has the DNA TGTGCCAGTAGTATCCGCAGCGGGGGGATCTCCTACAATGAGCAGTTCTTC.

The chain links TRBV5-1 to TRBJ2-2; 14 bases match TRBD2. V lost 4 bases to trimming and J lost 0 bases; unmatched junction nucleotides: 14. Per the germline V gene, CDR1 is SGHRS and CDR2 is YFSETQ. The CDR3 is made up of 21 amino acids. CDR3 sequence (DNA): TGCGCCAGCAGCAGAACCGCACTGGGACTAGCGGGGGTCACGAACACCGGGGAGCTGTTTTTT. This gives the protein CASSRTALGLAGVTNTGELFF.

This clone was detected only a few times. The rearrangement links TRBV5-1 to TRBJ1-6, with D possibly matching TRBD1 (6 bases). V shed 1 base and J shed 6 bases, with 14 bases lying between them. The CDR3 has 16 amino acids. Per germline, CDR1 SGHRS and CDR2 YFSETQ. CDR3 DNA sequence: TGCGCCAGCAGCTTGAATTTCCAGGGGAGTAATTCACCCCTCCACTTT. This gives the protein CASSLNFQGSNSPLHF.

This clone was seen more than once but under ten times. The chain is built from TRBV21-1 and TRBJ2-4; the table's TRBD1 call for D was not verified on the DNA. TRBV21-1 is a pseudogene locus. The CDR3 has 14 residues. CDR3 nucleotide sequence: TGTGCCAGCAGCAAAAGAGGGGGCAAGAACATTCAGTACTTC. This encodes CASSKRGGKNIQYF.

The chain joins TRBV29-1 to TRBJ2-2; 8 bases line up with TRBD1. With 6 bases clipped from V and 6 bases from J, the junction kept 6 bases outside the gene matches. The CDR3 loop spans 13 amino acids. The germline V gene has CDR1 SQVTM and CDR2 ANQGSEA. CDR3 region: CSVRTGSAGELFF. As DNA, the CDR3 is TGCAGCGTCCGGACAGGGTCGGCCGGGGAGCTGTTTTTT.

V and J are TRBV28 and TRBJ1-1; 8 bases align to TRBD1. CDR1 is MDHEN, CDR2 SYDVKM, per germline. The V gene end was trimmed by 6 bases and the J gene end by 1 base; junction bases not matched to a gene: 7. This CDR3 comprises 15 residues. The CDR3 reads CASRSPGTGNTEAFF. CDR3 coding DNA: TGTGCCAGCAGATCCCCCGGGACAGGGAACACTGAAGCTTTCTTT.

V is TRBV19 and J is TRBJ1-1, with D possibly TRBD1 on 5 matching bases. CDR3 length: 14 residues. Trimming shortened V by 8 bases and J by 1 base, and 14 bases separated the two germline ends. Germline CDR1 is LNHDA and CDR2 is SQIVND (reference sequence). CDR3 coding DNA: TGTGCCAGTCACGACAGCTTTCAGAACACTGAAGCTTTCTTT. It yields the protein CASHDSFQNTEAFF.

The J gene is TRBJ2-1, the V gene TRBV19; 7 positions match TRBD1. V shed 5 bases and J 9 bases; nucleotides not matched to a gene: 10. Germline V gene data show CDR1 as LNHDA and CDR2 as SQIVND (reference sequence). The CDR3 has 14 amino acids. The CDR3 DNA follows: TGTGCCAGTAGTCCAGGGACAGCGGACACTGAGCAGTTCTTC. Amino acid sequence: CASSPGTADTEQFF.

The CDR3 DNA reads TGTGCCACCAGCAGATCACGGGGCAGGGGATACGAGCAGTACTTC. Translation gives CATSRSRGRGYEQYF. The chain recombines TRBV15 with TRBJ2-7; possible D gene TRBD1, 6 bases. Germline-derived CDR1 and CDR2 are LNHNV and YYDKDF (reference sequence). The V gene lost 2 bases and the J gene lost 4 bases, with 15 bases spanning the gap. The CDR3 spans 15 residues.

The chain has TRBV6-2 or TRBV6-3 and TRBJ2-7; D is unclear. Between the trimmed V and J ends, which lost 6 bases and 2 bases, there was a span of 8 bases. The CDR3 spans 12 residues. The germline CDR1 and CDR2 sequences are MNHEY and SVGEGT. CDR3 sequence reads: CASSRLPYEQYF. The DNA for the CDR3 is TGTGCCAGCAGCCGACTGCCCTACGAGCAGTACTTC.

The chain joins TRBV7-9 to TRBJ2-7; D is possibly TRBD2 (6 bases). The V end was cut by 3 bases, the J end by 2 bases, with 11 bases between. CDR3 length: 14 residues. Germline-derived CDR1 and CDR2 are SEHNR and FQNEAQ (reference sequence). CDR3 bases: TGTGCCAGCAGCTTTGGAGGGAATACCTACGAGCAGTACTTC. Protein: CASSFGGNTYEQYF.

The V and J genes are TRBV3-1 (or the pseudogene TRBV3-2) and TRBJ1-2; the D is unclear. Germline V gene lookup returns CDR1 LGHDT and CDR2 YNNKEL (reference sequence). Trimming took off 0 bases at V and 4 bases at J, with 15 bases between the two ends. CDR3 length: 16 amino acids. CDR3 sequence (DNA): TGTGCCAGCAGCCAAGATGGAGGAAGGCGGAGCTATGGCTACACCTTC. Residues: CASSQDGGRRSYGYTF.

This clone has only a few counts. The gene calls are TRBV7-9 and TRBJ1-6, with D tentatively TRBD1 (5 bases). Germline V gene sequence: CDR1 SEHNR, CDR2 FQNEAQ (reference sequence). Trimming stripped 1 base from V and 10 bases from J, with 14 bases between. The CDR3 runs 15 residues. CDR3: CASSLEFSPGSPLHF. Here the CDR3 DNA reads TGTGCCAGCAGCTTAGAGTTTTCTCCAGGGTCACCCCTCCACTTT.

The chain employs TRBV5-6 and TRBJ2-7; tentative D call: TRBD1 (6 bases). This CDR3 has 14 amino acids. Trimming cost V 1 base and J 2 bases, with 10 bases left between them. The germline V gene encodes CDR1 SGHDT and CDR2 YYEEEE. The DNA for the CDR3 is TGTGCCAGCAGCTTGCTAGCAGGGGCCTACGAGCAGTACTTC. Translated: CASSLLAGAYEQYF.

The rearrangement links TRBV9 to TRBJ1-5; D not resolved. This CDR3 is built from 14 residues. Germline-derived CDR1 and CDR2 are SGDLS and YYNGEE. The V end lost 4 bases, the J end lost 7 bases, and 15 bases lay between the germline ends. Here the CDR3 reads CASSPEGGPQPQHF. Here the CDR3 DNA reads TGTGCCAGCAGCCCGGAGGGTGGCCCCCAGCCCCAGCATTTT.

This chain joins TRBV5-5 and TRBJ2-2; 9 bases align to TRBD1. The CDR3 runs 17 residues. V shed 4 bases, J shed 5 bases, and the junction held 12 bases outside the gene matches. Germline V gene data show CDR1 as SGHKS and CDR2 as YYEKEE (reference sequence). CDR3 sequence reads: CASSAHRRDRVTGELFF. CDR3 DNA: TGTGCCAGCAGCGCACACCGGCGGGACAGGGTTACCGGGGAGCTGTTTTTT.

The chain recombines TRBV6-6 with TRBJ1-4; D possibly corresponds to TRBD1 (5 bases). Germline V lookup: CDR1 MNHNY, CDR2 SVGAGI (reference sequence). The germline V and J ends were trimmed by 0 bases and 8 bases, with 7 bases remaining between them. The CDR3 contains 13 residues. CDR3 protein: CASSYSTDEKLFF. The CDR3 coding sequence is TGTGCCAGCAGTTACTCGACAGACGAAAAACTGTTTTTT.

The rearrangement joins TRBV2 to TRBJ1-4; tentatively, D is TRBD1 (5 bases). The CDR3 contains 15 residues. With 7 bases removed from V and 7 bases from J, the gap between germline ends came to 19 bases. Looked up from germline, CDR1 is SNHLY and CDR2 is FYNNEI. CDR3 coding DNA: TGTGCCAGCAAGAGACGGGGGTCCCTCCGTGAAAAACTGTTTTTT. Protein sequence: CASKRRGSLREKLFF.

The chain combines TRBV5-6 with TRBJ2-1; weak D call: TRBD1 (6 bases). Germline values: CDR1 SGHDT, CDR2 YYEEEE. V was shortened by 0 bases and J by 4 bases, with 14 bases between the two germline ends. This CDR3 is built from 16 residues. The CDR3 sequence is CASSLGDTTGYNEQFF. The DNA of the CDR3 is TGTGCCAGCAGCTTGGGGGATACTACAGGGTACAATGAGCAGTTCTTC.

V usage is TRBV4-1 and J usage is TRBJ1-2, with a weak D call TRBD1 (5 bases). Germline lookup yields CDR1 MGHRA and CDR2 YSYEKL. This CDR3 has 14 residues. V was pared by 5 bases and J by 8 bases, with 18 bases between. The CDR3 region has the DNA TGCGCCAGCAGCTCCTTCGGGGACTACGGGGGCTACACCTTC. It yields the protein CASSSFGDYGGYTF.

This chain links TRBV30 with TRBJ1-6; 10 nucleotides match TRBD1. CDR1 is GTSNPN and CDR2 is SVGIG in the germline V gene (reference sequence). This CDR3 has 15 amino acids. J lost 6 bases, V lost 7 bases, and 9 bases had no gene match. The CDR3 loop reads CASPGQGTFNSPLHF. The CDR3, as DNA: TGTGCCTCGCCGGGACAGGGGACTTTTAATTCACCCCTCCACTTT.

The chain couples TRBV6-5 to TRBJ1-5; D is perhaps TRBD1 (5 bases). Germline values: CDR1 MNHEY, CDR2 SVGAGI. V dropped 10 bases and J dropped 5 bases, with 15 bases sitting between them. This CDR3 is 13 amino acids long. The CDR3 DNA follows: TGTGCCACCCACGAAAGGGGCTATCAGCCCCAGCATTTT. Amino acid sequence: CATHERGYQPQHF.

The CDR3 here is CASPGPGQVNYEQYF. CDR3 nucleotide sequence: TGCGCCTCTCCGGGCCCGGGACAGGTGAACTACGAGCAGTACTTC. The rearrangement links TRBV10-1 to TRBJ2-7, with TRBD1 matching 8 bases. V trimming: 11 bases; J trimming: 3 bases; junction bases outside the gene matches: 15. The CDR3 covers 15 residues. Germline V gene data show CDR1 as WNHNN and CDR2 as SYGVQD (reference sequence).